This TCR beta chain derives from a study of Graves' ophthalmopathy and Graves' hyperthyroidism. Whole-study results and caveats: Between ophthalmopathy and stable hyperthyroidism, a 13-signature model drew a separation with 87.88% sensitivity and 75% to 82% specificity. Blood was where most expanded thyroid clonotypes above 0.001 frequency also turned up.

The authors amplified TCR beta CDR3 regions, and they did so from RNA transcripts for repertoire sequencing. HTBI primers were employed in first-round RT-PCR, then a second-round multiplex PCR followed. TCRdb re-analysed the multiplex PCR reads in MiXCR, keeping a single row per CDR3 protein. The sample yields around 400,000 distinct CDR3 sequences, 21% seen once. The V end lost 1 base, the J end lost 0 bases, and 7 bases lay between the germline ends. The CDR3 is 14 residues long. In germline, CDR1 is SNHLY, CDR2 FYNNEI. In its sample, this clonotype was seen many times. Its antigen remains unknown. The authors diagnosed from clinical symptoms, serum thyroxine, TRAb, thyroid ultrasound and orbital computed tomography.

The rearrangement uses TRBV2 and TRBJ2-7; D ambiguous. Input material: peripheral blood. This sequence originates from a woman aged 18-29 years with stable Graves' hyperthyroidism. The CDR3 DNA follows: TGTGCCAGCAGTGAAGGGTATAGCTCCTACGAGCAGTACTTC. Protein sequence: CASSEGYSSYEQYF.